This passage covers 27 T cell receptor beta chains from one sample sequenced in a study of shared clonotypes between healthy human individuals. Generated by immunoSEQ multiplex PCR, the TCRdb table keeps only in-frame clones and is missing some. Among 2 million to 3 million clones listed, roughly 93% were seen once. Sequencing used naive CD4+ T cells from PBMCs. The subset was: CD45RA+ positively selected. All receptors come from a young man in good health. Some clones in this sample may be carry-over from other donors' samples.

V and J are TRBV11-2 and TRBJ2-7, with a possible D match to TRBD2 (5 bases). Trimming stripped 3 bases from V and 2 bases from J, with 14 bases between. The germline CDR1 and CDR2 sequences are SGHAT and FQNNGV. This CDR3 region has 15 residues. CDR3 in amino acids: CASSFMWEPTYEQYF. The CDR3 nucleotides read TGTGCCAGCAGCTTTATGTGGGAGCCCACCTACGAGCAGTACTTC.

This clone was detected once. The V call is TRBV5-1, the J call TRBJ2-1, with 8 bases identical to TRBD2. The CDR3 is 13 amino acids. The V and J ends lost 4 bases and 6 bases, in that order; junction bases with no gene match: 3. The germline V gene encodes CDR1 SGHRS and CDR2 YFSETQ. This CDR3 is CASSTGGVNEQFF. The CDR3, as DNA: TGCGCCAGCAGCACGGGAGGGGTCAATGAGCAGTTCTTC.

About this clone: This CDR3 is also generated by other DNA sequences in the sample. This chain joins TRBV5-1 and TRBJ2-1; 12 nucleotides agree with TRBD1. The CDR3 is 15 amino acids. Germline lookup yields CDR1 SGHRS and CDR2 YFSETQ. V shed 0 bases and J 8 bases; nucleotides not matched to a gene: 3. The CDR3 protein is CASSLAGTGGDEQFF. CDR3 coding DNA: TGCGCCAGCAGCTTGGCGGGGACAGGGGGCGATGAGCAGTTCTTC.

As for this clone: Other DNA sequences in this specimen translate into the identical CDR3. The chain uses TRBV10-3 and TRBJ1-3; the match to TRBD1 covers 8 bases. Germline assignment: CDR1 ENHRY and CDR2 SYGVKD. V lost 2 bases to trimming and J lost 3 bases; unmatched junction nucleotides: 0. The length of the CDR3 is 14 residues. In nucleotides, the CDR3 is TGTGCCATCAGTGAGACAGGGGGTGGAAACACCATATATTTT. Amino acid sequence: CAISETGGGNTIYF.

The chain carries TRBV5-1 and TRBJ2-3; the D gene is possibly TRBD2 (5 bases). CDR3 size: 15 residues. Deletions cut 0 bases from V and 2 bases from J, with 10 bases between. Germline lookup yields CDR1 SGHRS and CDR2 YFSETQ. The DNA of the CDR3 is TGCGCCAGCAGCTTGGAACAGCGGTCCACAGATACGCAGTATTTT. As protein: CASSLEQRSTDTQYF.

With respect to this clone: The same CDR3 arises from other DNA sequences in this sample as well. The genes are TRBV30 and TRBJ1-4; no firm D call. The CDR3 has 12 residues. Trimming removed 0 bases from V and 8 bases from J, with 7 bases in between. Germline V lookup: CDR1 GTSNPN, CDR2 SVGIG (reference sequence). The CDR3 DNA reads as TGTGCCTGGAGTGTACAAGGGGAAAAACTGTTTTTT. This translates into CAWSVQGEKLFF.

CDR3 bases: TGTGCCAGCAGTAACAGGGTCCCGGGGCCCCAGCATTTT. Its protein is CASSNRVPGPQHF. The V and J genes are TRBV2 and TRBJ1-5; D perhaps matches TRBD1 (6 bases). V dropped 5 bases and J dropped 9 bases, with 14 bases sitting between them. CDR3 length: 13 residues. Per germline, CDR1 SNHLY and CDR2 FYNNEI.

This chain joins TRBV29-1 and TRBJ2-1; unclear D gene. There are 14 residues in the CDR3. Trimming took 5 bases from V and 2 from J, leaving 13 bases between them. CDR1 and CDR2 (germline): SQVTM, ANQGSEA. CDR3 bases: TGCAGCGTTCGGAGAGGAGACACCTACAATGAGCAGTTCTTC. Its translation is CSVRRGDTYNEQFF.

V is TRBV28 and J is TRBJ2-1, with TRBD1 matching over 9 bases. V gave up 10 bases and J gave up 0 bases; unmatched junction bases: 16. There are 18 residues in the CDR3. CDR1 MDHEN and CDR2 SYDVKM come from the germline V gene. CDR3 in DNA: TGTGCCATCCCGCGGGACAGGGATGGGGGATACTCCTACAATGAGCAGTTCTTC. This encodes CAIPRDRDGGYSYNEQFF.

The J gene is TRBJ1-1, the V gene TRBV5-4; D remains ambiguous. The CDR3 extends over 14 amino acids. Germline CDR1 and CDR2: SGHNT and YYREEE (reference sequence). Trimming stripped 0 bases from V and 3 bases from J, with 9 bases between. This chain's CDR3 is CASSLDTDHTEAFF. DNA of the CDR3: TGTGCCAGCAGCTTGGATACAGACCACACTGAAGCTTTCTTT.

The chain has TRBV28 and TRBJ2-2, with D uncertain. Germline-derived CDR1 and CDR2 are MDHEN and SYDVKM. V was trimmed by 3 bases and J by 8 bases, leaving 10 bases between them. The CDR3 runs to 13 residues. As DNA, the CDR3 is TGTGCCAGCAGTTTGAGGTCTCAGGGGGAGCTGTTTTTT. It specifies CASSLRSQGELFF.

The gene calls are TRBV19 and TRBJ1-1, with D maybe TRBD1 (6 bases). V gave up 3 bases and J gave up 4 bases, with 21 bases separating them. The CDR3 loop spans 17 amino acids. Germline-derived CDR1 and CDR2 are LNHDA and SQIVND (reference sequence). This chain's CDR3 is CASSIPLPRGRTTEAFF. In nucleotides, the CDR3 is TGTGCCAGTAGTATTCCCCTTCCAAGGGGGAGGACCACTGAAGCTTTCTTT.

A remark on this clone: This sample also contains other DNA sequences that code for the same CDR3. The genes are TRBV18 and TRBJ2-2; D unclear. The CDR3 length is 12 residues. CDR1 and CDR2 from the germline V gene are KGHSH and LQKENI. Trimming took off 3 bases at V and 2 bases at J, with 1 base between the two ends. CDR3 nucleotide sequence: TGTGCCAGCTCACCCAACACCGGGGAGCTGTTTTTT. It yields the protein CASSPNTGELFF.

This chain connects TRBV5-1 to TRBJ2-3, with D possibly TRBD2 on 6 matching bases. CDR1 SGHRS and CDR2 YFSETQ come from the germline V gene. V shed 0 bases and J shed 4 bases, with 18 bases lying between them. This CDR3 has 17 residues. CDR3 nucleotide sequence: TGCGCCAGCAGCTTGGGGGGAGGAAGGACGGGCGCAGATACGCAGTATTTT. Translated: CASSLGGGRTGADTQYF.

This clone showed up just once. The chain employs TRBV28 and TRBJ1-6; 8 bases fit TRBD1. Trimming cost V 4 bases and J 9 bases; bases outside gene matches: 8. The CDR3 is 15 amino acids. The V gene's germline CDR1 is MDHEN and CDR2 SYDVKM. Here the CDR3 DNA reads TGTGCCAGCAGTTCCCCCGGGACAGGCTCTTCACCCCTCCACTTT. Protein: CASSSPGTGSSPLHF.

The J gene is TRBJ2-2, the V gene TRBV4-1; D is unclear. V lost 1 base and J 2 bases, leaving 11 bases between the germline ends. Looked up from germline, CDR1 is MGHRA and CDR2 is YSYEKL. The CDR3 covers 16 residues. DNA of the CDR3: TGCGCCAGCAGCCAAGTGTCTGTAGGCAACACCGGGGAGCTGTTTTTT. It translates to CASSQVSVGNTGELFF.

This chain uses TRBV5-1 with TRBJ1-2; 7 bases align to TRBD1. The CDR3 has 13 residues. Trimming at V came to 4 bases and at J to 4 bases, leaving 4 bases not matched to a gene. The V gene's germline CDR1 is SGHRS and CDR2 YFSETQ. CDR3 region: CASSQDRSYGYTF. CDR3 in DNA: TGCGCCAGCAGCCAGGACAGGAGCTATGGCTACACCTTC.

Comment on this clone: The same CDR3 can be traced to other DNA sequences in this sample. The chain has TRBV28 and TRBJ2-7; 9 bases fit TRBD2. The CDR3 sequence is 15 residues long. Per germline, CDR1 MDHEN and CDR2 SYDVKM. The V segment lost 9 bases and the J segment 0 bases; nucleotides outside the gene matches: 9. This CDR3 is CASSFSGRSSYEQYF. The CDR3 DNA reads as TGTGCCAGTAGCTTTAGCGGGAGATCCTCCTACGAGCAGTACTTC.

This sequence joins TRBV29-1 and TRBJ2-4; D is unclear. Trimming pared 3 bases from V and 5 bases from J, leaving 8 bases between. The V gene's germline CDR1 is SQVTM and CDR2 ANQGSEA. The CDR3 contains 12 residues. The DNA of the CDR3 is TGCAGCGTTGACCGCGGACAAAACATTCAGTACTTC. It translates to CSVDRGQNIQYF.

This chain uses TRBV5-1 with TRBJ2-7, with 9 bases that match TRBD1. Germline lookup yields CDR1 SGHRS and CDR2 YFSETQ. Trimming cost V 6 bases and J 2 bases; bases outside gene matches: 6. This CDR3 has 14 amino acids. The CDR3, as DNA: TGCGCCAGCACCGGGACAGGGATTGCCTACGAGCAGTACTTC. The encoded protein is CASTGTGIAYEQYF.

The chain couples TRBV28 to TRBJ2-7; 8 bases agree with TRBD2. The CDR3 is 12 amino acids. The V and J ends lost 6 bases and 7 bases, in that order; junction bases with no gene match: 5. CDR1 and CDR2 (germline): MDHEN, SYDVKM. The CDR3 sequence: CASRAGVVEQYF. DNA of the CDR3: TGTGCCAGCAGAGCGGGAGTTGTTGAGCAGTACTTC.

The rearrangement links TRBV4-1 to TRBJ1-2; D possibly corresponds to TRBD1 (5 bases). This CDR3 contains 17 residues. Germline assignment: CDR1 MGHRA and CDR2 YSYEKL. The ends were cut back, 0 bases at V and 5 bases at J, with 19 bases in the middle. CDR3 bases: TGCGCCAGCAGCCAAGAACCGGCAGGGATAAGTACATATGGCTACACCTTC. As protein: CASSQEPAGISTYGYTF.

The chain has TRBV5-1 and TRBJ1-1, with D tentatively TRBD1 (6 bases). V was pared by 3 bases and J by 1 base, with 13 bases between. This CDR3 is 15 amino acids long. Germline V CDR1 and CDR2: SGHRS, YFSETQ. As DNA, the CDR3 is TGCGCCAGCAGCTCGGGACAACCTGGGAACACTGAAGCTTTCTTT. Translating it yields CASSSGQPGNTEAFF.

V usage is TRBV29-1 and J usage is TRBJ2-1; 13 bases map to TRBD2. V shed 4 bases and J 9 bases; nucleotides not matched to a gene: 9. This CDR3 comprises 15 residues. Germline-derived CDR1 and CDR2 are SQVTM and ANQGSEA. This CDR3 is CSVARTSGSVGEQFF. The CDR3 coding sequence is TGCAGCGTTGCTCGGACTAGCGGGAGCGTCGGTGAGCAGTTCTTC.

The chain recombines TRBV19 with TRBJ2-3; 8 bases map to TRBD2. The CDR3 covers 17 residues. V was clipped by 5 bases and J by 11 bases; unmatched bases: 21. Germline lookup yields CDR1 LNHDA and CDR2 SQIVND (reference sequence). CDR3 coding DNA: TGTGCCAGTAGTCCCGATCCCGGGAGGGCTTTAATCCAGGGGCAGTATTTT. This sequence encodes CASSPDPGRALIQGQYF.

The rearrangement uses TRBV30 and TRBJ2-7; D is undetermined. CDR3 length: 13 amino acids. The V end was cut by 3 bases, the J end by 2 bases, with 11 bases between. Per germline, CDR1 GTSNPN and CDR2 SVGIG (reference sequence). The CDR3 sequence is CAWSGPVAYEQYF. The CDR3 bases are TGTGCCTGGAGCGGACCGGTGGCCTACGAGCAGTACTTC.

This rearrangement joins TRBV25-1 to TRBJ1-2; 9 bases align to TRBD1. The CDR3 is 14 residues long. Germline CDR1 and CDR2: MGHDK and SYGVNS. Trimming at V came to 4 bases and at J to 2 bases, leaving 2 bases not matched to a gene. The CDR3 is CASSGGQGNYGYTF. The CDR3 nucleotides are TGTGCCAGCAGTGGTGGACAGGGGAACTATGGCTACACCTTC.